The 27 T cell receptor beta chains below come from one sample, sequenced in a study of radiation and T cells in renal cell carcinoma. Time point indicated: blood 2 weeks post-SBRT. As to treatment: 15 Gy SBRT to primary tumor, nephrectomy 4 weeks later. The repertoire was sequenced with immunoSEQ multiplex PCR; TCRdb's copy has only in-frame clones and lacks some. The table shows 100,000 to 150,000 clones, with about 81% occurring only once. The source material was blood, sampled from a patient whose treatment included radiotherapy and nephrectomy. The receptors come from a man aged 50-59 years with renal cell carcinoma.

Only a few counts were recorded for this clone. The chain recombines TRBV7-9 with TRBJ1-6; 7 bases agree with TRBD1. The CDR3 runs to 13 residues. CDR1 is SEHNR, CDR2 FQNEAQ, per germline (reference sequence). J gave up 8 bases and V 4 bases, and 2 bases lay outside the gene matches. The CDR3 sequence is CASSSTGDSPLHF. CDR3 coding DNA: TGTGCCAGCAGCTCTACAGGGGATTCACCCCTCCACTTT.

The rearrangement joins TRBV2 to TRBJ1-5; no definite D call. CDR1 SNHLY and CDR2 FYNNEI come from the germline V gene. Trimming took 0 bases from V and 5 from J, leaving 11 bases between them. The CDR3 length is 15 residues. CDR3 in amino acids: CASSEALAGDQPQHF. DNA for the CDR3: TGTGCCAGCAGTGAAGCGCTTGCAGGTGATCAGCCCCAGCATTTT.

This sequence joins TRBV19 and TRBJ2-1; D is perhaps TRBD1 (5 bases). CDR1 is LNHDA, CDR2 SQIVND, per germline (reference sequence). V was trimmed by 5 bases and J by 6 bases, leaving 17 bases between them. There are 15 residues in the CDR3. The CDR3 protein is CASSPLFVRGNEQFF. The CDR3 DNA sequence: TGTGCCAGTAGTCCTTTATTCGTAAGGGGCAATGAGCAGTTCTTC. The variable domain in full, with the rest retrieved from reference TRBV19 and TRBJ2-1, is DGGITQSPKYLFRKEGQNVTLSCEQNLNHDAMYWYRQDPGQGLRLIYYSQIVNDFQKGDIAEGYSVSREKKESFPLTVTSAQKNPTAFYLCASSPLFVRGNEQFFGPGTRLTVL.

This chain joins TRBV28 and TRBJ1-2, with D unclear. V shed 5 bases and J shed 4 bases, with 11 bases lying between them. The CDR3 is 13 amino acids. CDR1 is MDHEN, CDR2 SYDVKM, per germline. The chain's CDR3 is CASSTRSFYGYTF. In DNA, the CDR3 is TGTGCCAGCAGTACCAGATCCTTCTATGGCTACACCTTC.

In DNA, the CDR3 is TGCGCCAGCAGCCAAGCTGACAGGGGGCACACCGGGGAGCTGTTTTTT. Protein sequence: CASSQADRGHTGELFF. V and J are TRBV4-1 and TRBJ2-2; 10 bases agree with TRBD1. Germline lookup yields CDR1 MGHRA and CDR2 YSYEKL. This CDR3 region has 16 residues. Trimming removed 1 base from V and 3 bases from J; junction bases left unmatched: 2.

The rearrangement links TRBV11-1 to TRBJ2-2; D possibly corresponds to TRBD2 (6 bases). Germline V gene lookup returns CDR1 SGHAT and CDR2 FQDESV (reference sequence). V lost 7 bases and J lost 6, with 9 bases in between. This CDR3 is 12 amino acids long. The CDR3 region is CASTGGSGELFF. CDR3 nucleotides: TGTGCCAGCACCGGGGGATCCGGGGAGCTGTTTTTT.

In this sample, this clone turned up once. The rearrangement joins TRBV6-1 to TRBJ1-2, with D possibly TRBD1 on 6 matching bases. Germline CDR1 MNHNS, CDR2 SASEGT. CDR3 size: 14 residues. V lost 6 bases to trimming and J lost 1 base, with 12 bases between them. The CDR3 DNA is TGTGCCAGCAGGGATCAGGGGAGTAACTATGGCTACACCTTC. As protein: CASRDQGSNYGYTF.

This rearrangement joins TRBV5-1 to TRBJ2-1; D tentatively fits TRBD1 or TRBD2 (5 bases each). The germline CDR1 and CDR2 sequences are SGHRS and YFSETQ. This CDR3 comprises 15 residues. V gave up 2 bases and J gave up 0 bases, with 9 bases separating them. CDR3: CASSFGTSSYNEQFF. CDR3 nucleotide sequence: TGCGCCAGCAGCTTTGGGACCAGCTCCTACAATGAGCAGTTCTTC. Together with reference TRBV5-1 and TRBJ2-1, the CDR3 gives the full variable domain: KAGVTQTPRYLIKTRGQQVTLSCSPISGHRSVSWYQQTPGQGLQFLFEYFSETQRNKGNFPGRFSGRQFSNSRSEMNVSTLELGDSALYLCASSFGTSSYNEQFFGPGTRLTVL.

J is TRBJ1-6 and V is TRBV7-9; D not resolved. Trimming took off 1 base at V and 8 bases at J, with 12 bases between the two ends. The CDR3 length is 15 residues. CDR1 is SEHNR and CDR2 is FQNEAQ in the germline V gene (reference sequence). CDR3 residues: CASSLEEGRDSPLHF. Written as DNA, the CDR3 is TGTGCCAGCAGCTTAGAGGAGGGAAGGGATTCACCCCTCCACTTT. Full variable domain (missing parts from reference TRBV7-9 and TRBJ1-6): DTGVSQNPRHKITKRGQNVTFRCDPISEHNRLYWYRQTLGQGPEFLTYFQNEAQLEKSRLLSDRFSAERPKGSFSTLEIQRTEQGDSAMYLCASSLEEGRDSPLHFGNGTRLTVT.

This chain links TRBV5-4 with TRBJ2-3; 8 positions agree with TRBD2. Germline-derived CDR1 and CDR2 are SGHNT and YYREEE (reference sequence). The CDR3 has 18 residues. V shed 4 bases and J 0 bases; nucleotides not matched to a gene: 13. In DNA, the CDR3 is TGTGCCAGCAGCCCGTACTTACTAGCGGAGGGGAGCACAGATACGCAGTATTTT. Its protein is CASSPYLLAEGSTDTQYF.

The V call is TRBV18, the J call TRBJ2-1; 9 positions agree with TRBD1. The CDR3 is made up of 15 amino acids. Trimming cost V 2 bases and J 5 bases; bases outside gene matches: 4. CDR1 and CDR2 from the germline V gene are KGHSH and LQKENI. The CDR3 protein is CASSPGTGTNNEQFF. The CDR3 DNA reads TGTGCCAGCTCACCAGGGACAGGGACTAACAATGAGCAGTTCTTC.

The J gene is TRBJ2-7, the V gene TRBV19; D is possibly TRBD1 (6 bases). This CDR3 spans 13 amino acids. Germline CDR1 and CDR2: LNHDA and SQIVND (reference sequence). V dropped 6 bases and J dropped 1 base, with 10 bases sitting between them. The CDR3 DNA sequence: TGTGCCAGTAGCGAAGGGGGATCCTACGAGCAGTACTTC. Translation gives CASSEGGSYEQYF.

This chain links TRBV15 with TRBJ2-1; tentative D call: TRBD1 (7 bases). The V gene's germline CDR1 is LNHNV and CDR2 YYDKDF (reference sequence). The CDR3 totals 14 residues. V lost 8 bases to trimming and J lost 8 bases, with 19 bases between them. The CDR3: CATGRGQYVHEQFF. CDR3 sequence (DNA): TGTGCCACCGGGCGGGGACAGTATGTCCATGAGCAGTTCTTC.

The rearrangement joins TRBV19 to TRBJ1-5; D perhaps matches TRBD1 (5 bases). V was shortened by 7 bases and J by 1 base, with 17 bases between the two germline ends. CDR3 length: 16 amino acids. Germline lookup yields CDR1 LNHDA and CDR2 SQIVND (reference sequence). The CDR3 DNA follows: TGTGCCAGTACCCCTGGGGAGGGACGCAGCAATCAGCCCCAGCATTTT. It specifies CASTPGEGRSNQPQHF.

This chain joins TRBV5-4 and TRBJ2-5, with TRBD1 matching 7 bases. Looked up from germline, CDR1 is SGHNT and CDR2 is YYREEE (reference sequence). This CDR3 is built from 15 residues. V shed 4 bases, J shed 5 bases, and the junction held 11 bases outside the gene matches. The CDR3 loop reads CASSALLGGGETQYF. In DNA, the CDR3 is TGTGCCAGCAGCGCCCTCTTAGGGGGCGGGGAGACCCAGTACTTC.

The rearrangement joins TRBV6-1 to TRBJ2-3; a weak D match, TRBD1 (5 bases). The germline V and J ends were trimmed by 6 bases and 0 bases, with 13 bases remaining between them. Germline assignment: CDR1 MNHNS and CDR2 SASEGT. CDR3 length equals 15 residues. CDR3 loop: CASRDSSTSTDTQYF. Here the CDR3 DNA reads TGTGCCAGCAGAGACAGTAGTACCAGCACAGATACGCAGTATTTT.

The chain couples TRBV4-1 to TRBJ1-5; the D gene is possibly TRBD1 (5 bases). The germline gives CDR1 MGHRA, CDR2 YSYEKL. There are 16 residues in the CDR3. The V gene lost 4 bases and the J gene lost 6 bases, with 19 bases spanning the gap. The CDR3 DNA follows: TGCGCCAGCAGCCCGGGGCAGGGAGGAGGTGGTCAGCCCCAGCATTTT. It specifies CASSPGQGGGGQPQHF.

This rearrangement joins TRBV7-6 to TRBJ1-1; 8 positions match TRBD1. Germline CDR1 SGHVS, CDR2 FNYEAQ. The V gene end was trimmed by 1 base and the J gene end by 8 bases; junction bases not matched to a gene: 9. This CDR3 region has 15 residues. In nucleotides, the CDR3 is TGTGCCAGCAGCTTAGGATCAGGGGGCGATTCCGAAGCTTTCTTT. The encoded protein is CASSLGSGGDSEAFF.

The chain is built from TRBV5-1 and TRBJ1-1; 9 nucleotides agree with TRBD1. From germline, CDR1 is SGHRS and CDR2 YFSETQ. Unmatched junction bases numbered 7, after V lost 4 bases and J lost 3 bases. The CDR3 extends over 15 amino acids. CDR3 sequence: CASSLQGAEDTEAFF. The CDR3 DNA is TGCGCCAGCAGCCTACAGGGGGCTGAAGACACTGAAGCTTTCTTT. The variable domain in full, with the rest retrieved from reference TRBV5-1 and TRBJ1-1, is KAGVTQTPRYLIKTRGQQVTLSCSPISGHRSVSWYQQTPGQGLQFLFEYFSETQRNKGNFPGRFSGRQFSNSRSEMNVSTLELGDSALYLCASSLQGAEDTEAFFGQGTRLTVV.

This clone appeared a few times. This same CDR3 is encoded by further DNA sequences in the sample. The V and J genes are TRBV5-4 and TRBJ1-2, with D possibly matching TRBD1 (5 bases). The CDR3 is made up of 15 amino acids. Germline V gives CDR1 SGHNT, CDR2 YYREEE (reference sequence). Deletions cut 4 bases from V and 4 bases from J, with 17 bases between. The chain's CDR3 is CASSPRDGGSYGYTF. The CDR3 DNA reads TGTGCCAGCAGCCCGAGGGACGGAGGGAGCTATGGCTACACCTTC.

The CDR3 sequence: CASSGDIGRMADTQYF. In nucleotides, the CDR3 is TGTGCCAGCAGCGGAGACATCGGGAGGATGGCAGATACGCAGTATTTT. The J gene is TRBJ2-3, the V gene TRBV7-2; 7 positions agree with TRBD2. J lost 4 bases, V lost 5 bases, and 12 bases had no gene match. The CDR3 runs 16 residues. Per germline, CDR1 SGHTA and CDR2 FQGNSA.

This rearrangement joins TRBV19 to TRBJ1-4, with D possibly TRBD1 on 5 matching bases. In germline, CDR1 is LNHDA, CDR2 SQIVND (reference sequence). The CDR3 has 14 residues. V dropped 2 bases and J dropped 8 bases, with 12 bases sitting between them. CDR3 sequence (DNA): TGTGCCAGTAGTATACAGGGTTCGGGCGAAAAACTGTTTTTT. This codes for CASSIQGSGEKLFF.

The chain recombines TRBV6-1 with TRBJ1-5; TRBD1 matches 7 bases. With 4 bases clipped from V and 4 bases from J, the junction kept 7 bases outside the gene matches. Germline V gene sequence: CDR1 MNHNS, CDR2 SASEGT. This CDR3 is 15 amino acids long. The CDR3 region is CASSGTGGWNQPQHF. The CDR3 coding sequence is TGTGCCAGCAGTGGGACAGGCGGGTGGAATCAGCCCCAGCATTTT.

This chain connects TRBV5-1 to TRBJ2-7; possibly TRBD1 for D (6 bases). Looked up from germline, CDR1 is SGHRS and CDR2 is YFSETQ. This CDR3 is built from 15 residues. Trimming left V 2 bases short and J 1 base short, with 13 bases between. The CDR3 reads CASSFGQTHSYEQYF. The CDR3 DNA reads TGCGCCAGCAGCTTCGGACAGACGCATTCCTACGAGCAGTACTTC.

This clone turned up a few times. This chain connects TRBV7-9 to TRBJ1-2; D call uncertain. The CDR3 spans 14 residues. Germline values: CDR1 SEHNR, CDR2 FQNEAQ (reference sequence). V lost 2 bases and J lost 10, with 17 bases in between. CDR3 sequence (DNA): TGTGCCAGCAGCTTAATATTGTCAGGCGTACACTACACCTTC. Translated, it gives CASSLILSGVHYTF.

The rearrangement joins TRBV11-1 to TRBJ2-1; no clear D. CDR1 is SGHAT, CDR2 FQDESV, per germline (reference sequence). V lost 3 bases and J lost 5, with 2 bases in between. This CDR3 comprises 11 residues. The CDR3 DNA follows: TGTGCCAGCAGCTTGAACAATGAGCAGTTCTTC. Translation gives CASSLNNEQFF.

This clone was counted a single time. This chain connects TRBV18 to TRBJ2-7, with a weak D call TRBD1 (6 bases). With 4 bases removed from V and 5 bases from J, the gap between germline ends came to 9 bases. This CDR3 region has 12 residues. The germline gives CDR1 KGHSH, CDR2 LQKENI. DNA of the CDR3: TGTGCCAGCTCACAGACAGGAGACGAGCAGTACTTC. Translation: CASSQTGDEQYF.